The entry below describes one T cell receptor beta chain. The table came from immunoSEQ multiplex PCR; TCRdb's copy has only in-frame clones and leaves some out. The sample includes around 80,000 clones, roughly 91% of them seen just once. This sample was taken from a study of blood T cell repertoires in COVID-19. The sequence derives from a man in his fifties or sixties with acute or convalescent COVID-19. The specimen sequenced was peripheral blood.

The CDR3 DNA reads TGCGCCAGCAGCTCCAGTGACGTCGTCGCGGGAGGGCAGTTCTTC. Translation gives CASSSSDVVAGGQFF. This chain joins TRBV5-1 and TRBJ2-1; 8 nucleotides align to TRBD2. CDR3 length equals 15 residues. Germline V gene lookup returns CDR1 SGHRS and CDR2 YFSETQ. Unmatched junction bases numbered 14, after V lost 3 bases and J lost 12 bases.